A single sample is the source of the 11 T cell receptor beta chains below, sequenced in a study of T cell responses to AZD1222 COVID-19 vaccine. Sequenced by immunoSEQ multiplex PCR; TCRdb stores in-frame clones only, minus some. The sample yields about 140,000 clones, about 86% seen once. The material was peripheral blood, obtained on day 0 of AZD1222 vaccination. The source of these receptors is an adult in good health.

This clone appeared a few times. The chain has TRBV27 and TRBJ1-5; D is unclear. This CDR3 region has 14 residues. The germline V and J ends were trimmed by 5 bases and 7 bases, with 15 bases remaining between them. Germline CDR1 MNHEY, CDR2 SMNVEV (reference sequence). CDR3 DNA sequence: TGTGCCAGCAGTCTGCTGGGGTCAAAGCAGCCCCAGCATTTT. Translating it yields CASSLLGSKQPQHF.

The chain is built from TRBV5-1 and TRBJ2-5, with a possible D match to TRBD2 (6 bases). V was pared by 4 bases and J by 1 base, with 14 bases between. The germline CDR1 and CDR2 sequences are SGHRS and YFSETQ. This CDR3 contains 15 residues. DNA of the CDR3: TGCGCCAGCAGCCGTGGTGCTAGCGCCCAAGAGACCCAGTACTTC. This encodes CASSRGASAQETQYF.

The chain recombines TRBV29-1 with TRBJ1-4; maybe TRBD1 (5 bases). Germline-derived CDR1 and CDR2 are SQVTM and ANQGSEA. CDR3 length: 12 amino acids. Trimming took off 4 bases at V and 7 bases at J, with 10 bases between the two ends. The CDR3 protein is CSVVGVGEKLFF. The CDR3 DNA reads as TGCAGCGTTGTAGGGGTGGGTGAAAAACTGTTTTTT.

The chain combines TRBV6-1 with TRBJ1-2; no reliable D call. Germline CDR1 is MNHNS and CDR2 is SASEGT. The CDR3 contains 17 residues. Trimming took 2 bases from V and 7 from J, leaving 23 bases between them. DNA of the CDR3: TGTGCCAGCAGTGAAAACCTCATCGGCCCCCAAAAGATTGGCTACACCTTC. Its translation is CASSENLIGPQKIGYTF.

This clone was seen only a few times. V and J are TRBV6-2 or TRBV6-3 and TRBJ1-6, with unresolved D. Germline CDR1 MNHEY, CDR2 SVGEGT. The CDR3 runs to 17 residues. V was pared by 4 bases and J by 7 bases, with 20 bases between. The CDR3 reads CASSFRAGDADNSPLHF. CDR3 DNA sequence: TGTGCCAGCAGTTTTAGGGCCGGCGACGCTGACAATTCACCCCTCCACTTT.

Only one count was recorded for this clone. The chain carries TRBV30 and TRBJ2-1; no clear D gene. Between the trimmed V and J ends, which lost 2 bases and 10 bases, there was a span of 9 bases. The CDR3 totals 11 residues. Germline CDR1 and CDR2: GTSNPN and SVGIG (reference sequence). This CDR3 reads CAWSYVGEQFF. For the CDR3, the DNA is TGTGCCTGGAGTTATGTAGGCGAGCAGTTCTTC.

The CDR3 bases are TGCAGCGTCTCTGAGGACAGTTGGTCGGAGTACACTGAAGCTTTCTTT. Amino acid sequence: CSVSEDSWSEYTEAFF. The chain carries TRBV29-1 and TRBJ1-1, with a possible D match to TRBD1 (6 bases). The CDR3 runs 16 residues. Trimming stripped 6 bases from V and 3 bases from J, with 23 bases between. Germline V gene data show CDR1 as SQVTM and CDR2 as ANQGSEA.

The chain combines TRBV24-1 with TRBJ2-3; the D gene is possibly TRBD2 (5 bases). Trimming shortened V by 4 bases and J by 12 bases, and 16 bases separated the two germline ends. The CDR3 extends over 13 amino acids. Germline V gene sequence: CDR1 KGHDR, CDR2 SFDVKD. CDR3 nucleotide sequence: TGTGCCACCAGTGACATCGGGATCGATGGTCAGTATTTT. Translation gives CATSDIGIDGQYF.

For the CDR3, the DNA is TGTGCCAGAAGCTTGGCCAAGGGACTAGCGGAGAACTACGAGCAGTACTTC. Amino acid sequence: CARSLAKGLAENYEQYF. V usage is TRBV5-3 and J usage is TRBJ2-7; TRBD2 matches at 11 bases. TRBV5-3 is an ORF for which the function is uncertain. V shed 0 bases and J 3 bases; nucleotides not matched to a gene: 8. This CDR3 is built from 17 residues.

V usage is TRBV27 and J usage is TRBJ1-1; no clear D gene. The V end was cut by 8 bases, the J end by 4 bases, with 11 bases between. Germline loops: CDR1 MNHEY, CDR2 SMNVEV (reference sequence). The CDR3 spans 12 residues. The CDR3 DNA reads as TGTGCCAGCCATGGTTCGGGCACTGAAGCTTTCTTT. It translates to CASHGSGTEAFF.

The J gene is TRBJ2-1, the V gene TRBV27; D not certain. The length of the CDR3 is 11 residues. Germline values: CDR1 MNHEY, CDR2 SMNVEV (reference sequence). The ends were cut back, 11 bases at V and 7 bases at J, with 12 bases in the middle. CDR3 protein: CACRQVNEQFF. CDR3 DNA sequence: TGTGCCTGTCGCCAGGTTAATGAGCAGTTCTTC.